The clone carrying this T cell receptor beta chain has a handful of counts. Its antigen is not known. There were TCR beta CDR3 regions amplified from RNA transcripts. Initially, a first-round RT-PCR of the TCR CDR3 employed the HTBI primer set. TCRdb re-analysed the multiplex PCR reads in MiXCR, keeping a single row per CDR3 protein. The sample contains hundreds of thousands of distinct CDR3 sequences, around 20% of which appear only once. Deletions cut 4 bases from V and 1 base from J, with 13 bases between. CDR3 length: 15 amino acids. Looked up from germline, CDR1 is SGHRS and CDR2 is YFSETQ. The data were obtained in a study of T cells in Graves' hyperthyroidism and ophthalmopathy. The wider study: Initial diagnosis, before any treatment, was when peripheral blood was collected.

Findings and limits, study-wide: By a 13 V-J model, ophthalmopathy was set apart from stable hyperthyroidism.

The V and J genes are TRBV5-1 and TRBJ2-3; tentative D call: TRBD1 (6 bases). The sequenced sample consisted of blood. This clonotype originated in a woman between 50 and 59 years old with Graves' hyperthyroidism that later progressed to Graves' ophthalmopathy. CDR3 bases: TGCGCCAGCAGCATACAGGGAATGGGCACAGATACGCAGTATTTT. It encodes CASSIQGMGTDTQYF. The variable domain in full, completed from reference TRBV5-1 and TRBJ2-3, reads KAGVTQTPRYLIKTRGQQVTLSCSPISGHRSVSWYQQTPGQGLQFLFEYFSETQRNKGNFPGRFSGRQFSNSRSEMNVSTLELGDSALYLCASSIQGMGTDTQYFGPGTRLTVL.